This paragraph reports one T cell receptor (beta chain). Generated by immunoSEQ multiplex PCR, the TCRdb table keeps only in-frame clones and is missing some. The sample has fewer than 200,000 clones; 80% to 90% are singletons. The sample originates from a study of blood T cell repertoires in COVID-19. This CDR3 is 14 amino acids long. V was cut by 2 bases and J by 0 bases, with 6 bases left in between. Germline lookup yields CDR1 SGHDT and CDR2 YYEEEE. The gene calls are TRBV5-6 and TRBJ1-5; D unclear. This clonotype originated in a woman between 35 and 50 years old with COVID-19, enrolled during active disease. Sequenced input: peripheral blood. In nucleotides, the CDR3 is TGTGCCAGCAGCTTTAGTTATAGCAATCAGCCCCAGCATTTT. Translation: CASSFSYSNQPQHF. Filled out from reference TRBV5-6 and TRBJ1-5, the complete variable domain reads DAGVTQSPTHLIKTRGQQVTLRCSPKSGHDTVSWYQQALGQGPQFIFQYYEEEERQRGNFPDRFSGHQFPNYSSELNVNALLLGDSALYLCASSFSYSNQPQHFGDGTRLSIL.